This T cell receptor (beta chain) came from a study of low-dose radiotherapy and immunotherapy resistance in tumors. This clonotype was seen many times. TRAV and TRBV primers primed cDNA for both TCRalpha and TCRbeta. The TCRs were subjected to amplification over approximately 20 PCR cycles employing a constant-region primer in conjunction with a V-primer adapter. TCRdb used MiXCR to reprocess the reads, holding one entry per CDR3 protein. The sample consists of around 36,000 distinct CDR3 sequences, roughly 30% of them appearing once. Time point reported: before trial treatment. The CDR3 is 15 amino acids. Germline V gene data show CDR1 as DFQATT and CDR2 as SNEGSKA (reference sequence). After removal of 1 base from V and 3 bases from J, the junction contained 6 bases not matched to a gene.

The chain is built from TRBV20-1 and TRBJ2-7; 10 nucleotides match TRBD2. The specimen comprised PBMCs, sampled before treatment. This TCR was recovered from a male donor with gallbladder cancer. CDR3 protein: CSARGAGLADYEQYF. The CDR3 DNA reads TGCAGTGCTAGAGGGGCCGGACTAGCGGACTACGAGCAGTACTTC.